This T cell receptor (beta chain) was documented in a study of T cells in Graves' hyperthyroidism and ophthalmopathy (dated by TCRdb to between 2018 and 2020). Regarding the complete study: Peripheral blood was collected at initial diagnosis, before any treatment. The roughly 91 discovery patients were randomly divided into training and test sets at a 7:3 ratio. Prospective prediction of ophthalmopathy was tested in an independent validation cohort consisting of roughly 19 hyperthyroidism patients and around 16 patients who later progressed to ophthalmopathy. The paper reports TCR Vbeta CDR3 sequencing of approximately 130 peripheral blood samples: approximately 41 ophthalmopathy, roughly 74 hyperthyroidism and approximately 17 progressor patients. In several Graves' hyperthyroidism patients, the study also compared T-cell repertoires from thyroid tissue with T-cell repertoires from blood. Once sampling was done, hyperthyroidism patients were given methimazole at a starting dose of 30 mg daily, whereas ophthalmopathy patients were given high-dose intravenous methylprednisolone. To identify distinguishing TCR V-J signatures, a discovery cohort of 90 to 100 patients was used, comprising some 45 with Graves' ophthalmopathy and about 59 with stable Graves' hyperthyroidism. General study outcomes and caveats: Sample size was not statistically predetermined, and blinding of investigators to group allocation was not performed. In cross-validation, a model built on a 13 V-J signature told ophthalmopathy apart from stable hyperthyroidism with 87.88% sensitivity and about 81% specificity, and in testing the same model reached 80%/75%. Most expanded thyroid clonotypes (frequency above 0.001) were also detected in blood, a finding suggesting that blood repertoires may reflect thyroid immune responses. During validation, the model predicted progression to ophthalmopathy a median of about 5.9 months ahead of onset, with 70.59% sensitivity and 72.22% specificity.

Graves' hyperthyroidism was defined as stable when no progression to ophthalmopathy occurred over 18 months of follow-up. Hyperthyroidism patients were newly diagnosed, with disease duration under 2 months, and aged 18 to 65 years. The study excluded patients with uncontrolled infections, other autoimmune diseases, pregnancy or lactation. Diagnoses were based on clinical symptoms, serum thyroxine and TRAb, thyroid ultrasound and orbital computed tomography. PBMCs were separated from roughly 10 ml of fresh peripheral blood using Ficoll-Paque density gradient centrifugation. Trizol reagent was used to extract total RNA, and RNA quality was then checked on an Agilent 2100 Bioanalyzer. This clonotype was seen only a few times. Its antigen is not yet known. Within one base of it there is no much larger clone, and no base qualities were kept. The TCR beta CDR3 regions were amplified from RNA transcripts. For the first round of RT-PCR on the TCR CDR3, the HTBI primer set was used together with the Qiagen OneStep RT-PCR kit. Libraries were constructed in a second round of multiplex PCR, after which size selection and purification were carried out. Sequencing of the libraries was done on an Illumina HiSeq2000 using paired-end 100 bp reads. On the authors' methods: SOAPnuke was used to process the raw data, removing reads that contained adapters or uncalled bases, had a mean Phred below 15, or lacked an exact match to the constant primer or identifier. COPE v1.2.5 was used to merge the high-quality paired reads, and each unique nucleotide sequence was defined as a clonotype. MiTCR v1.1 was used to align the clonotypes against IMGT TRBV, TRBD and TRBJ reference segments. Only V-J combinations with frequency above 0.0001, covering 99.2% of repertoires, were analysed. A TCS score was defined as the ratio between F50 (clonal expansion) and ExV (chaos), using BLOSUM62-based TCRdist between CDR3 peptides within each V-J. Welch's t-statistics and random forest reduced 500 to 550 V-J features to 10 to 15, which were used in a naive Bayes classifier (R e1071). TCRdb redid the processing of the public reads, applying fastp at Q25 and MiXCR, and retained in-frame beta chains. Duplicate CDR3 protein sequences are folded into a single record with the most common DNA and genes. These V and J calls derive from TCRdb rather than the authors' analysis. Within this sample are 650,000 to 700,000 distinct CDR3 sequences, with 15% to 20% of them counted one time only. About 16% of the sample is taken by the ten largest.

The clonotype was recovered from a man aged 45 to 65 with Graves' hyperthyroidism. Sequencing was done on a sample of blood.

The CDR3 reads as follows: CASSFNTNQPQHF. The DNA sequence follows: TGTGCCAGCAGTTTTAACACCAATCAGCCCCAGCATTTT. The chain couples TRBV6-1 to TRBJ1-5; the D gene remains uncertain. Measured from the cysteine to the phenylalanine, the CDR3 is 13 residues long. Left in the record is the CDR3 DNA by itself, 39 bases read in frame from the first base. The germline V gene gives CDR1 as MNHNS and CDR2 as SASEGT. Relative to germline, V is 5 bases shorter and J is 3 bases shorter, with 8 bases between their ends.